This is a list of T cell receptor beta chains from one sample in a study of blood T cells in healthy people across ages. Via MiXCR, TCRdb re-called the 5' RACE reads, giving one row per CDR3 protein. The sample shows about 400,000 distinct CDR3 sequences, 52% of them seen only once. The sample taken for sequencing was blood. The receptors stem from a man in his 60s in good health. Both conserved end residues are part of each CDR3. D genes are given only for firm matches. Clone size is not always given. Where it is, it says once, few, many or a class for expanded clones.

clone size: many; D gene: NA; CDR3 length: 13; V gene: TRBV6-5; J gene: TRBJ1-2; CDR3 protein: CASRQQDYSGYTF; CDR3 DNA: TGTGCCAGCAGACAACAGGATTACAGTGGCTACACCTTC
clone size: once; D gene: NA; CDR3 length: 14; V gene: TRBV19; J gene: TRBJ1-1; CDR3 protein: CASSIGRQNTEAFF; CDR3 DNA: TGTGCCAGTAGTATCGGACGTCAGAACACTGAAGCTTTCTTT
clone size: NA; D gene: NA; CDR3 length: 19; V gene: TRBV28; J gene: TRBJ2-7; CDR3 protein: CASSSNFIGVGHSLDEQYF; CDR3 DNA: TGTGCCAGCAGTTCCAACTTTATCGGAGTGGGACACTCCCTCGACGAGCAGTACTTC
clone size: NA; D gene: TRBD2; CDR3 length: 20; V gene: TRBV4-1; J gene: TRBJ2-4; CDR3 protein: CASSQEAPVGLAGRKNIQYF; CDR3 DNA: TGCGCCAGCAGCCAAGAAGCCCCGGTTGGACTAGCGGGCCGGAAAAACATTCAGTACTTC
clone size: NA; D gene: TRBD1; CDR3 length: 14; V gene: TRBV20-1; J gene: TRBJ1-1; CDR3 protein: CSAWDRGMNTEAFF; CDR3 DNA: TGCAGTGCTTGGGACAGGGGAATGAACACTGAAGCTTTCTTT
clone size: NA; D gene: NA; CDR3 length: 14; V gene: TRBV4-3; J gene: TRBJ1-1; CDR3 protein: CASSQDPGYTEAFF; CDR3 DNA: TGCGCCAGCAGCCAAGATCCCGGATACACTGAAGCTTTCTTT
clone size: NA; D gene: NA; CDR3 length: 12; V gene: TRBV27; J gene: TRBJ1-1; CDR3 protein: CASSSANTEAFF; CDR3 DNA: TGTGCCAGTTCGAGCGCAAACACTGAAGCTTTCTTT
clone size: NA; D gene: TRBD2; CDR3 length: 13; V gene: TRBV7-2; J gene: TRBJ2-7; CDR3 protein: CASSLRGENEQYF; CDR3 DNA: TGTGCCAGCAGCTTACGGGGGGAGAACGAGCAGTACTTC
clone size: NA; D gene: TRBD2; CDR3 length: 20; V gene: TRBV6-1; J gene: TRBJ2-6; CDR3 protein: CASSESLGGTGNSGANVLTF; CDR3 DNA: TGTGCCAGCAGTGAGTCGCTGGGAGGGACGGGGAACTCTGGGGCCAACGTCTTGACTTTC
clone size: many; D gene: NA; CDR3 length: 15; V gene: TRBV15; J gene: TRBJ2-3; CDR3 protein: CATSRTGSGTDTQYF; CDR3 DNA: TGTGCCACCAGCCGAACAGGGTCGGGCACAGATACGCAGTATTTT
clone size: NA; D gene: NA; CDR3 length: 18; V gene: TRBV28; J gene: TRBJ2-7; CDR3 protein: CASSLSAGLGSMDNEQYF; CDR3 DNA: TGTGCCAGCAGTTTGTCCGCCGGCCTAGGTAGTATGGACAATGAGCAGTACTTC
clone size: few; D gene: TRBD1; CDR3 length: 16; V gene: TRBV12-3/TRBV12-4; J gene: TRBJ2-4; CDR3 protein: CASLRGTGVTRGIQYF; CDR3 DNA: TGTGCCAGCCTAAGAGGGACAGGGGTCACAAGGGGCATTCAGTACTTC
clone size: once; D gene: NA; CDR3 length: 17; V gene: TRBV27; J gene: TRBJ2-2; CDR3 protein: CATYQLHPGTYTGELFF; CDR3 DNA: TGTGCCACCTACCAACTCCATCCAGGGACTTACACCGGGGAGCTGTTTTTT
clone size: few; D gene: NA; CDR3 length: 15; V gene: TRBV12-3/TRBV12-4; J gene: TRBJ1-5; CDR3 protein: CASSLPGGSNQPQHF; CDR3 DNA: TGTGCCAGCAGCCTCCCGGGTGGTAGCAATCAGCCCCAGCATTTT
clone size: few; D gene: TRBD1; CDR3 length: 14; V gene: TRBV7-2; J gene: TRBJ2-7; CDR3 protein: CASSPRDRANEQYF; CDR3 DNA: TGTGCCAGCAGCCCCAGGGACAGGGCCAACGAGCAGTACTTC
clone size: NA; D gene: NA; CDR3 length: 17; V gene: TRBV4-1; J gene: TRBJ2-7; CDR3 protein: CASSQDWTHTIQYEQYF; CDR3 DNA: TGCGCCAGCAGCCAAGACTGGACTCACACAATCCAGTACGAGCAGTACTTC
clone size: few; D gene: TRBD2; CDR3 length: 17; V gene: TRBV20-1; J gene: TRBJ2-3; CDR3 protein: CSARASGRNVLTDTQYF; CDR3 DNA: TGCAGTGCTAGAGCGAGCGGGAGGAACGTATTGACAGATACGCAGTATTTT
clone size: NA; D gene: NA; CDR3 length: 15; V gene: TRBV25-1; J gene: TRBJ2-5; CDR3 protein: CASSFGPNRGNEQYF; CDR3 DNA: TGTGCCAGCAGTTTTGGGCCGAATAGGGGGAATGAGCAGTACTTC
clone size: few; D gene: NA; CDR3 length: 15; V gene: TRBV4-1; J gene: TRBJ1-2; CDR3 protein: CASSQGGITNYGYTF; CDR3 DNA: TGCGCCAGCAGCCAAGGGGGAATAACTAACTATGGCTACACCTTC
clone size: NA; D gene: NA; CDR3 length: 15; V gene: TRBV7-8; J gene: TRBJ2-3; CDR3 protein: CASSAQTRSTDTQYF; CDR3 DNA: TGTGCCAGCAGCGCGCAGACTAGGAGCACAGATACGCAGTATTTT
clone size: NA; D gene: NA; CDR3 length: 14; V gene: TRBV20-1; J gene: TRBJ1-5; CDR3 protein: CSARDRRGNQPQHF; CDR3 DNA: TGCAGTGCTAGAGATAGAAGGGGGAATCAGCCCCAGCATTTT
clone size: NA; D gene: NA; CDR3 length: 14; V gene: TRBV7-9; J gene: TRBJ2-7; CDR3 protein: CASSSIRDRSEQYF; CDR3 DNA: TGTGCCAGCAGCTCGATAAGGGACCGCAGTGAGCAGTACTTC
clone size: many; D gene: TRBD2; CDR3 length: 12; V gene: TRBV20-1; J gene: TRBJ2-1; CDR3 protein: CSAREASGEQFF; CDR3 DNA: TGCAGTGCTAGAGAGGCTAGCGGGGAGCAGTTCTTC
clone size: NA; D gene: TRBD1; CDR3 length: 16; V gene: TRBV29-1; J gene: TRBJ1-2; CDR3 protein: CSVLPFLTGGRNGYTF; CDR3 DNA: TGCAGCGTTCTTCCCTTTCTGACAGGGGGCAGGAACGGCTACACCTTC
clone size: once; D gene: NA; CDR3 length: 14; V gene: TRBV6-1; J gene: TRBJ1-2; CDR3 protein: CASSEGGGIYGYTF; CDR3 DNA: TGTGCCAGCAGTGAAGGGGGAGGTATCTATGGCTACACCTTC
clone size: NA; D gene: TRBD2; CDR3 length: 14; V gene: TRBV11-2; J gene: TRBJ2-7; CDR3 protein: CTSSPSGGVYEQYF; CDR3 DNA: TGTACCAGCAGCCCCAGCGGGGGGGTCTACGAGCAGTACTTC
clone size: NA; D gene: NA; CDR3 length: 15; V gene: TRBV7-2; J gene: TRBJ2-5; CDR3 protein: CASSLVAHRQETQYF; CDR3 DNA: TGTGCCAGCAGCTTAGTCGCTCACCGCCAAGAGACCCAGTACTTC
clone size: NA; D gene: NA; CDR3 length: 12; V gene: TRBV28; J gene: TRBJ2-5; CDR3 protein: CASSSPRLEQYF; CDR3 DNA: TGTGCCAGCAGTTCCCCGAGGCTAGAGCAGTACTTC
clone size: few; D gene: TRBD2; CDR3 length: 15; V gene: TRBV15; J gene: TRBJ2-1; CDR3 protein: CATRRGTSGANEQFF; CDR3 DNA: TGTGCCACCAGACGAGGGACTAGCGGAGCCAATGAGCAGTTCTTC
clone size: NA; D gene: NA; CDR3 length: 12; V gene: TRBV11-2; J gene: TRBJ2-3; CDR3 protein: CASRQQSDTQYF; CDR3 DNA: TGTGCCAGCCGACAGCAGTCAGATACGCAGTATTTT
clone size: NA; D gene: NA; CDR3 length: 15; V gene: TRBV30; J gene: TRBJ1-4; CDR3 protein: CAWKLQGGGNEKLFF; CDR3 DNA: TGTGCCTGGAAATTACAGGGAGGGGGTAATGAAAAACTGTTTTTT
clone size: few; D gene: TRBD2; CDR3 length: 18; V gene: TRBV24-1; J gene: TRBJ2-1; CDR3 protein: CATSARPGLAGGHNEQFF; CDR3 DNA: TGTGCCACCAGTGCCCGTCCGGGACTAGCGGGAGGCCACAATGAGCAGTTCTTC
clone size: NA; D gene: NA; CDR3 length: 17; V gene: TRBV6-1; J gene: TRBJ2-7; CDR3 protein: CASSEGAGTGVAYEQYF; CDR3 DNA: TGTGCCAGCAGTGAAGGGGCGGGAACAGGGGTTGCCTACGAGCAGTACTTC
clone size: NA; D gene: NA; CDR3 length: 13; V gene: TRBV20-1; J gene: TRBJ1-2; CDR3 protein: CSARDLKDYGYTF; CDR3 DNA: TGCAGTGCTAGAGATCTTAAGGACTATGGCTACACCTTC
clone size: NA; D gene: NA; CDR3 length: 10; V gene: TRBV20-1; J gene: TRBJ2-1; CDR3 protein: CSATDNEQFF; CDR3 DNA: TGCAGTGCCACTGACAATGAGCAGTTCTTC
clone size: few; D gene: NA; CDR3 length: 13; V gene: TRBV27; J gene: TRBJ1-1; CDR3 protein: CASRPLGNTEAFF; CDR3 DNA: TGTGCCAGCAGGCCCCTCGGGAACACTGAAGCTTTCTTT
clone size: NA; D gene: TRBD1; CDR3 length: 15; V gene: TRBV4-1; J gene: TRBJ2-1; CDR3 protein: CASSQGPGTGNEQFF; CDR3 DNA: TGCGCCAGCAGCCAAGGGCCCGGGACAGGGAATGAGCAGTTCTTC
clone size: NA; D gene: NA; CDR3 length: 14; V gene: TRBV6-1; J gene: TRBJ2-3; CDR3 protein: CASSETAHTDTQYF; CDR3 DNA: TGTGCCAGCAGTGAGACGGCTCACACAGATACGCAGTATTTT
clone size: NA; D gene: TRBD1; CDR3 length: 15; V gene: TRBV12-3/TRBV12-4; J gene: TRBJ2-6; CDR3 protein: CASSFQGAGANVLTF; CDR3 DNA: TGTGCCAGCAGTTTTCAGGGGGCTGGGGCCAACGTCCTGACTTTC
clone size: few; D gene: TRBD1; CDR3 length: 15; V gene: TRBV5-1; J gene: TRBJ2-7; CDR3 protein: CASSLAGTGSYEQYF; CDR3 DNA: TGTGCCAGCAGTCTCGCCGGGACAGGGTCCTACGAGCAGTACTTC
clone size: NA; D gene: NA; CDR3 length: 19; V gene: TRBV20-1; J gene: TRBJ2-3; CDR3 protein: CSARDPPRLVGMPTDTQYF; CDR3 DNA: TGCAGTGCTAGAGATCCACCCCGGCTAGTGGGTATGCCCACAGATACGCAGTATTTT
clone size: NA; D gene: NA; CDR3 length: 14; V gene: TRBV19; J gene: TRBJ2-1; CDR3 protein: CASSISGTDNEQFF; CDR3 DNA: TGTGCCAGTAGTATCTCCGGGACTGACAATGAGCAGTTCTTC
clone size: NA; D gene: TRBD2; CDR3 length: 18; V gene: TRBV20-1; J gene: TRBJ2-3; CDR3 protein: CSARDLRSGGGATDTQYF; CDR3 DNA: TGCAGTGCTAGAGATCTCCGGTCCGGCGGGGGGGCTACAGATACGCAGTATTTT
clone size: NA; D gene: NA; CDR3 length: 15; V gene: TRBV3-1; J gene: TRBJ2-6; CDR3 protein: CASSQDPPGANVLTF; CDR3 DNA: TGTGCCAGCAGCCAAGATCCCCCTGGGGCCAACGTCCTGACTTTC